This T cell receptor beta chain was sequenced during a study of memory CD4+ T cells and cytomegalovirus serostatus. CDR1 and CDR2 from the germline V gene are MNHNY and SVGAGI (reference sequence). The CDR3 covers 15 residues. The V end was cut by 4 bases, the J end by 3 bases, with 14 bases between. A remark on this clone: The antigen is undetermined.

This table comes from immunoSEQ multiplex PCR, and its TCRdb copy is limited to in-frame clones, with some not included. The sample has fewer than 40,000 clones; about 80% are singletons. Whole-study results and caveats: The CMV-associated TCR signature appears largely within the CD4+ memory repertoire.

The sort gate was single viable CD3+CD4+CD8-CD45RO+ cells for memory CD4+ T cells. The chain carries TRBV6-6 and TRBJ2-3; D is uncertain. The receptor comes from an adult in good health and CMV-seropositive. The sample comprised memory CD4+ T cells from blood. CDR3 sequence: CASSLTGPSTDTQYF. The CDR3 DNA reads as TGTGCCAGCAGTTTAACCGGACCGAGTACAGATACGCAGTATTTT.